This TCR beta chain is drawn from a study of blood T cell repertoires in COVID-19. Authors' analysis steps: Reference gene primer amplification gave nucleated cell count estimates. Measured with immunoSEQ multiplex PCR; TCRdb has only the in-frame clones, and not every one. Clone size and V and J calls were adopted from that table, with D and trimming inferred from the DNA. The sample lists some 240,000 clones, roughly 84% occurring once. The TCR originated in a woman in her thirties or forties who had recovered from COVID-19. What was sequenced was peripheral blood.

The CDR3 here is CASKFDRAGDQPQHF. The CDR3 bases are TGTGCCAGCAAATTTGACAGGGCAGGAGATCAGCCCCAGCATTTT. The genes are TRBV6-5 and TRBJ1-5; 7 nucleotides agree with TRBD1. The junction had 11 bases not matched to a gene; V was cut back by 7 bases and J by 5 bases. CDR1 MNHEY and CDR2 SVGAGI come from the germline V gene. This CDR3 is built from 15 residues.